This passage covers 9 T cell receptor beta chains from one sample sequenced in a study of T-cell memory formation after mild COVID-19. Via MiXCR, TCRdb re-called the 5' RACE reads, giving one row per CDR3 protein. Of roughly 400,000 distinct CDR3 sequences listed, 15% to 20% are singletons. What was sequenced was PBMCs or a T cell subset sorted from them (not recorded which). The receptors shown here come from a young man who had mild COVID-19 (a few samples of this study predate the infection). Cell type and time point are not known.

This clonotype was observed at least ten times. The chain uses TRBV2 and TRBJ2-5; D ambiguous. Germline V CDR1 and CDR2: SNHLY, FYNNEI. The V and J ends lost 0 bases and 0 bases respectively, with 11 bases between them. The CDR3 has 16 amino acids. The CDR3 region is CASSEAGRMHQETQYF. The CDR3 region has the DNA TGTGCCAGCAGTGAAGCCGGCAGGATGCACCAAGAGACCCAGTACTTC.

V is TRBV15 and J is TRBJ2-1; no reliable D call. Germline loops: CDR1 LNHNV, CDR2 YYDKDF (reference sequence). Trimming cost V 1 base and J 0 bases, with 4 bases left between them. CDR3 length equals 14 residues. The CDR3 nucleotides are TGTGCCACCAGCAGAGCCATCTCCTACAATGAGCAGTTCTTC. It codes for CATSRAISYNEQFF. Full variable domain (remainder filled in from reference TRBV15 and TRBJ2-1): DAMVIQNPRYQVTQFGKPVTLSCSQTLNHNVMYWYQQKSSQAPKLLFHYYDKDFNNEADTPDNFQSRRPNTSFCFLDIRSPGLGDTAMYLCATSRAISYNEQFFGPGTRLTVL.

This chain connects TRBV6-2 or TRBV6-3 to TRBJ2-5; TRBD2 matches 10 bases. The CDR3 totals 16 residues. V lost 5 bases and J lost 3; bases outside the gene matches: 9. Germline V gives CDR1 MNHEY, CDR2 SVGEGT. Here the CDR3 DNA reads TGTGCCAGCAGTAGGGTACAAGCGGGGGGGGAAGAGACCCAGTACTTC. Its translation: CASSRVQAGGEETQYF.

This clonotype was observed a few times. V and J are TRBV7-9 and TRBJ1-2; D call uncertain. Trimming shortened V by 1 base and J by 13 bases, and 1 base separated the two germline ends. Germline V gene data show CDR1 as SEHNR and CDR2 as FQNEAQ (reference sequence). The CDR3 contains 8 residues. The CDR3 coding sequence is TGTGCCAGCAGCTTAGGCACCTTC. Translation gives CASSLGTF. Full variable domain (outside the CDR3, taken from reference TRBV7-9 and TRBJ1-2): DTGVSQNPRHKITKRGQNVTFRCDPISEHNRLYWYRQTLGQGPEFLTYFQNEAQLEKSRLLSDRFSAERPKGSFSTLEIQRTEQGDSAMYLCASSLGTFGSGTRLTVV.

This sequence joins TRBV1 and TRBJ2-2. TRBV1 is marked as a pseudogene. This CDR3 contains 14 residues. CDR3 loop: CTSTHGPCTGELFF. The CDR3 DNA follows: TGCACCAGCACCCACGGACCTTGCACCGGGGAGCTGTTTTTT.

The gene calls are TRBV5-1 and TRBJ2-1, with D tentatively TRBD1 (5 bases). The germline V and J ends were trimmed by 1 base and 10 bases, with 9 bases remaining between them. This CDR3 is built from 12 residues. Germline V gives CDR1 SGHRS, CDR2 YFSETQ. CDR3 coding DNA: TGCGCCAGCAGCTTGAGCAGGGCCGAGCAGTTCTTC. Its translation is CASSLSRAEQFF.

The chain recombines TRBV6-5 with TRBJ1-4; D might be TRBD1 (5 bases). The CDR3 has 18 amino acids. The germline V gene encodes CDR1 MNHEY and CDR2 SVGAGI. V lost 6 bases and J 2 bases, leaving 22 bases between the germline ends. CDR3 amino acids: CASSQAEGSFWTNEKLFF. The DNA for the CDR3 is TGTGCCAGCAGCCAAGCCGAGGGGAGTTTTTGGACTAATGAAAAACTGTTTTTT.

As DNA, the CDR3 is TGTGCCAGCGCCTGGGGAGGGGAGGATACGCAGTATTTT. Residues: CASAWGGEDTQYF. The V gene is TRBV28, the J gene TRBJ2-3, with 7 bases that match TRBD2. V lost 8 bases and J lost 6; bases outside the gene matches: 8. Germline loops: CDR1 MDHEN, CDR2 SYDVKM. This CDR3 has 13 amino acids.

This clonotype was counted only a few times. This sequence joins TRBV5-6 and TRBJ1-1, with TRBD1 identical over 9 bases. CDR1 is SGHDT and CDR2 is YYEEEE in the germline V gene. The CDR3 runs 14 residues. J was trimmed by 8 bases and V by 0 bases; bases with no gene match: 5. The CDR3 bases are TGTGCCAGCAGCTTGGTCGGGACAGGGAAAGAAGCTTTCTTT. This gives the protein CASSLVGTGKEAFF.